This entry lists 27 T cell receptor beta chains sequenced from one sample in a study of identical twins. TCRdb used MiXCR to reprocess the 5' RACE reads, holding one entry per CDR3 protein. The sample holds a few hundred thousand distinct CDR3 sequences, 8.5% to 10% seen once. The material sequenced was naive T cells sorted from blood. The receptors here all came from a woman in her 50s in good health.

The sample holds a few counts of this clonotype. The chain recombines TRBV19 with TRBJ2-1, with no clear D. This CDR3 spans 13 amino acids. The germline CDR1 and CDR2 sequences are LNHDA and SQIVND (reference sequence). V was cut by 3 bases and J by 5 bases, with 8 bases left in between. The CDR3 region is CASSIYSNNEQFF. The CDR3 DNA reads TGTGCCAGTAGTATTTATAGCAACAATGAGCAGTTCTTC.

The chain is built from TRBV4-1 and TRBJ2-1; D perhaps matches TRBD2 (9 bases). V gave up 2 bases and J gave up 8 bases, with 19 bases separating them. The CDR3 has 16 residues. The germline V gene encodes CDR1 MGHRA and CDR2 YSYEKL. Here the CDR3 reads CASSQPGGGRAHEQFF. The CDR3 DNA follows: TGCGCCAGCAGCCAACCAGGGGGCGGGAGGGCCCATGAGCAGTTCTTC.

This clonotype was seen at least ten times. The chain is built from TRBV19 and TRBJ2-1; 10 bases match TRBD2. CDR1 is LNHDA and CDR2 is SQIVND in the germline V gene (reference sequence). Trimming removed 7 bases from V and 8 bases from J; junction bases left unmatched: 11. The CDR3 consists of 15 residues. The CDR3 DNA follows: TGTGCCAGTATGGAAACTAGCGGGATTGGGCATGAGCAGTTCTTC. This translates into CASMETSGIGHEQFF.

Ten or more counts support this clonotype. The genes are TRBV11-2 and TRBJ2-7; D may be TRBD2 (5 bases). Trimming left V 5 bases short and J 3 bases short, with 38 bases between. CDR3 length equals 22 residues. Germline assignment: CDR1 SGHAT and CDR2 FQNNGV. The CDR3 nucleotides read TGTGCCAGCAGCCCTATGGCCGGGGTAACACACCGGCTGATACACCCTTACTACGAGCAGTACGTC. This translates into CASSPMAGVTHRLIHPYYEQYV.

The sample holds a few counts of this clonotype. V is TRBV3-1 and J is TRBJ1-3; 8 nucleotides align to TRBD1. This CDR3 is 15 amino acids long. Per the germline V gene, CDR1 is LGHDT and CDR2 is YNNKEL (reference sequence). Trimming took 6 bases from V and 5 from J; bases not matched to a gene: 9. The CDR3 protein is CASRDRVSVRNTIYF. CDR3 in DNA: TGTGCCAGCAGGGACAGGGTTTCAGTAAGAAACACCATATATTTT.

This clonotype came up a few times. The chain employs TRBV29-1 and TRBJ1-2; the D is unclear. This CDR3 region has 15 residues. Between the trimmed V and J ends, which lost 3 bases and 6 bases, there was a span of 20 bases. CDR1 and CDR2 from the germline V gene are SQVTM and ANQGSEA. The CDR3 DNA is TGCAGCGTTGACCAGAGACTGTCCAGAGACGATGGCTACACCTTC. This gives the protein CSVDQRLSRDDGYTF. The full variable domain, rest sourced from reference TRBV29-1 and TRBJ1-2, is SAVISQKPSRDICQRGTSLTIQCQVDSQVTMMFWYRQQPGQSLTLIATANQGSEATYESGFVIDKFPISRPNLTFSTLTVSNMSPEDSSIYLCSVDQRLSRDDGYTFGSGTRLTVV.

This clonotype has ten or more counts. The chain recombines TRBV5-1 with TRBJ2-2; 8 positions match TRBD1. The ends lost 4 bases at V and 5 bases at J; junction bases unmatched: 7. The CDR3 spans 15 residues. The germline CDR1 and CDR2 sequences are SGHRS and YFSETQ. The CDR3 DNA reads as TGCGCCAGCAGCCAGGGACAGGTCCCTACCGGGGAGCTGTTTTTT. Translated, it gives CASSQGQVPTGELFF.

This chain links TRBV12-3 or TRBV12-4 with TRBJ1-1; D is possibly TRBD1 (6 bases). CDR3 size: 13 residues. V lost 7 bases and J 7 bases, leaving 16 bases between the germline ends. The CDR3 region has the DNA TGTGCCAGCACCGAAAGGACAGCTTTTGAAGCTTTCTTT. Translating it yields CASTERTAFEAFF.

The sample holds many counts of this clonotype. The rearrangement joins TRBV15 to TRBJ2-1; TRBD2 agrees at 8 bases. The CDR3 totals 16 residues. Germline loops: CDR1 LNHNV, CDR2 YYDKDF (reference sequence). The V and J ends lost 0 bases and 4 bases, in that order; junction bases with no gene match: 5. The CDR3 nucleotides read TGTGCCACCAGCAGAGACCCAGCGGGAGTTTACAATGAGCAGTTCTTC. It encodes CATSRDPAGVYNEQFF.

The chain is built from TRBV20-1 and TRBJ2-7; D tentatively reads TRBD1 or TRBD2 (5 bases each). V was shortened by 5 bases and J by 0 bases, with 11 bases between the two germline ends. CDR3 length: 13 amino acids. Germline V lookup: CDR1 DFQATT, CDR2 SNEGSKA (reference sequence). CDR3 region: CSAYRRSSYEQYF. The CDR3 nucleotides read TGCAGTGCTTACAGGAGGAGCTCCTACGAGCAGTACTTC.

At least ten counts were recorded for this clonotype. The V gene is TRBV6-5, the J gene TRBJ1-1; D is perhaps TRBD1 (5 bases). The V end was cut by 6 bases, the J end by 0 bases, with 14 bases between. Germline V lookup: CDR1 MNHEY, CDR2 SVGAGI. The CDR3 has 15 residues. CDR3 in amino acids: CASSSPGGMNTEAFF. DNA of the CDR3: TGTGCCAGCAGCTCTCCCGGGGGGATGAACACTGAAGCTTTCTTT.

This clonotype has only a few counts. This chain joins TRBV6-2 or TRBV6-3 and TRBJ2-7; 7 nucleotides line up with TRBD2. The germline V gene has CDR1 MNHEY and CDR2 SVGEGT. With V trimmed by 2 bases and J by 3 bases, 1 base remained unmatched. The length of the CDR3 is 13 residues. This chain's CDR3 is CASSYGLGYEQYF. For the CDR3, the DNA is TGTGCCAGCAGTTACGGACTAGGCTACGAGCAGTACTTC.

The chain links TRBV2 to TRBJ2-7; possible D gene TRBD1, 5 bases. Looked up from germline, CDR1 is SNHLY and CDR2 is FYNNEI. This CDR3 comprises 13 residues. Trimming took off 10 bases at V and 4 bases at J, with 17 bases between the two ends. CDR3 sequence (DNA): TGTGCCACCCAGGGCCCCGAAGTTTACGAGCAGTACTTC. Protein product: CATQGPEVYEQYF.

This chain uses TRBV5-1 with TRBJ2-7, with D tentatively TRBD2 (6 bases). Trimming pared 9 bases from V and 0 bases from J, leaving 13 bases between. Germline values: CDR1 SGHRS, CDR2 YFSETQ. The CDR3 extends over 13 amino acids. DNA for the CDR3: TGCGCCACCCGAAGGGAGGACTCCTACGAGCAGTACTTC. It translates to CATRREDSYEQYF.

The chain links TRBV27 to TRBJ2-1; the D gene could be TRBD1 or TRBD2 (7 bases each). There are 16 residues in the CDR3. Germline V CDR1 and CDR2: MNHEY, SMNVEV (reference sequence). Between the trimmed V and J ends, which lost 5 bases and 1 base, there was a span of 15 bases. This chain's CDR3 is CASSLYRGGSYNEQFF. In nucleotides, the CDR3 is TGTGCCAGCAGTCTCTACAGGGGAGGGTCCTACAATGAGCAGTTCTTC.

This clonotype was picked up a small number of times. The chain employs TRBV4-1 and TRBJ2-1, with 9 bases matching TRBD2. CDR3 length: 13 residues. The V segment lost 7 bases and the J segment 10 bases; nucleotides outside the gene matches: 8. CDR1 and CDR2 (germline): MGHRA, YSYEKL. CDR3 sequence: CASKFSGSGEQFF. The CDR3 bases are TGCGCCAGCAAGTTTAGCGGGAGTGGGGAGCAGTTCTTC.

The chain uses TRBV15 and TRBJ2-7, with D unresolved. The V and J ends lost 0 bases and 3 bases respectively, with 6 bases between them. This CDR3 has 13 residues. Per the germline V gene, CDR1 is LNHNV and CDR2 is YYDKDF (reference sequence). The CDR3 region is CATSREYYYEQYF. CDR3 bases: TGTGCCACCAGCAGAGAATATTACTACGAGCAGTACTTC.

J is TRBJ2-7 and V is TRBV12-3 or TRBV12-4, with TRBD2 as a possible D gene (5 bases). CDR3 length: 11 residues. The V and J ends lost 3 bases and 7 bases respectively, with 7 bases between them. The CDR3 loop is CASSFTREQYF. The CDR3 DNA follows: TGTGCCAGCAGTTTCACTAGGGAGCAGTACTTC.

This chain connects TRBV6-1 to TRBJ1-1; 7 nucleotides match TRBD1. Trimming cost V 6 bases and J 5 bases; bases outside gene matches: 6. CDR1 and CDR2 from the germline V gene are MNHNS and SASEGT. The CDR3 runs 13 residues. Here the CDR3 DNA reads TGTGCCAGCAGGACAGGGCGGTGGACTGAAGCTTTCTTT. It is translated as CASRTGRWTEAFF.

The CDR3 nucleotides are TGTGCCAGCAGTGTTATGAGGGGTAGGGGCTACACCTTC. Translation gives CASSVMRGRGYTF. The V call is TRBV27, the J call TRBJ1-2; the D gene is possibly TRBD1 (5 bases). Germline V CDR1 and CDR2: MNHEY, SMNVEV (reference sequence). The CDR3 is 13 amino acids. With 5 bases removed from V and 8 bases from J, the gap between germline ends came to 15 bases.

This clonotype was detected many times. The V call is TRBV12-3 or TRBV12-4, the J call TRBJ2-5, with no clear D. V was trimmed by 3 bases and J by 2 bases, leaving 10 bases between them. The CDR3 runs 14 residues. The CDR3 protein is CASSFTQAQETQYF. DNA of the CDR3: TGTGCCAGCAGTTTCACCCAGGCGCAAGAGACCCAGTACTTC.

This clonotype was counted a few times. J is TRBJ2-3 and V is TRBV12-3 or TRBV12-4, with TRBD1 matching 8 bases. The CDR3 totals 13 residues. V was pared by 5 bases and J by 4 bases, with 2 bases of the junction left unmatched. CDR3 in DNA: TGTGCCAGCAGTGAACAGGGGGCAGATACGCAGTATTTT. This encodes CASSEQGADTQYF.

This clonotype occurred a few times. The rearrangement joins TRBV7-9 to TRBJ2-1; 15 nucleotides match TRBD2. The CDR3 spans 18 residues. V dropped 6 bases and J dropped 8; count of bases not matched to a gene: 14. The germline V gene has CDR1 SEHNR and CDR2 FQNEAQ (reference sequence). CDR3: CASRRGLAGGKGNYEQFF. DNA for the CDR3: TGTGCCAGCAGGAGGGGACTAGCGGGAGGAAAGGGTAACTATGAGCAGTTCTTC.

The J gene is TRBJ2-1, the V gene TRBV10-1; TRBD2 aligns across 8 bases. Germline assignment: CDR1 WNHNN and CDR2 SYGVQD (reference sequence). Trimming removed 0 bases from V and 15 bases from J; junction bases left unmatched: 13. The CDR3 consists of 15 residues. CDR3 in DNA: TGCGCCAGCAGTGAGTCCAGCGGGAGCCCCCAGGGGATGTTCTTC. It is translated as CASSESSGSPQGMFF.

This clonotype has ten or more counts. The V and J genes are TRBV12-3 or TRBV12-4 and TRBJ1-2, with D hard to call. Trimming stripped 6 bases from V and 3 bases from J, with 8 bases between. This CDR3 comprises 12 residues. CDR3 sequence: CASSRRYYGYTF. The CDR3 bases are TGTGCCAGCAGCCGAAGGTACTATGGCTACACCTTC.

This clonotype was counted many times. This chain connects TRBV6-2 or TRBV6-3 to TRBJ2-2, with 12 bases matching TRBD1. Germline V gene data show CDR1 as MNHEY and CDR2 as SVGEGT. The J segment lost 7 bases and the V segment lost 5 bases, leaving 8 bases of the junction unmatched. The CDR3 consists of 16 residues. The chain's CDR3 is CASSGRDRGRNGELFF. The DNA of the CDR3 is TGTGCCAGCAGTGGCCGGGACAGGGGGCGTAACGGGGAGCTGTTTTTT.

This clonotype came up a few times. At one boundary the junction diverges from the germline segment, which might be a read error. The chain joins TRBV7-7 to TRBJ2-3; a possible D gene is TRBD1 (6 bases). CDR3 size: 15 residues. Per germline, CDR1 SSHAT and CDR2 FNYEAQ (reference sequence). In nucleotides, the CDR3 is TGTGCTAGCAGCCCGAAGCGACAGGTCACAGATACGCAGTATTTT. Protein: CASSPKRQVTDTQYF.